This T cell receptor (beta chain) appears in the sequencing data of a study of blood T cell repertoires in COVID-19. This CDR3 spans 18 amino acids. Germline assignment: CDR1 SGHNT and CDR2 YENEEA. Trimming pared 0 bases from V and 1 base from J, leaving 19 bases between. Using immunoSEQ multiplex PCR, the repertoire was profiled, and TCRdb retains in-frame clones only, with some absent. This table has about 180,000 clones, 80% appearing once. This chain uses TRBV11-3 with TRBJ2-7, with TRBD1 as a possible D gene (7 bases). Sequencing input: PBMCs or T cells enriched from blood (not recorded which). This TCR was sampled from a man aged 60 to 69 who had been exposed to COVID-19. The CDR3 DNA reads as TGTGCCAGCAGCTTAGAAAGAGGAGGGGGCGCCGGGTCCTACGAGCAGTACTTC. Its translation is CASSLERGGGAGSYEQYF. Full variable domain (remainder filled in from reference TRBV11-3 and TRBJ2-7): EAGVVQSPRYKIIEKKQPVAFWCNPISGHNTLYWYLQNLGQGPELLIRYENEEAVDDSQLPKDRFSAERLKGVDSTLKIQPAELGDSAVYLCASSLERGGGAGSYEQYFGPGTRLTVT.